The rows below give T cell receptor beta chains drawn from one sample of a study of T cells after yellow fever vaccination. TCRdb re-analysed the 5' RACE reads in MiXCR, keeping a single row per CDR3 protein. The sample consists of about 120,000 distinct CDR3 sequences, roughly 7.2% of them appearing once. The sample consisted of CD4+ T cells sorted from PBMCs, taken 35 to 50 days after the first yellow fever vaccination. These receptors came from a man aged 18 to 30 who received the YFV17D yellow fever vaccine. Each CDR3 is given with its conserved first and last residue. A D gene is named only where the DNA matches it firmly. Not every row has a clone size; where given, it reads once, few, many or a size class.

-,TRBV5-5,TRBJ2-5,-,CASSPTEYQETQYF,TGTGCCAGCAGCCCAACGGAGTACCAAGAGACCCAGTACTTC
-,TRBV12-3/TRBV12-4,TRBJ1-1,many,CASSSSHARTLNTEAFF,TGTGCCAGCAGTTCTTCCCACGCCAGGACTTTGAACACTGAAGCTTTCTTT
-,TRBV20-1,TRBJ1-5,many,CSAGRSNQPQHF,TGCAGTGCTGGACGGAGCAATCAGCCCCAGCATTTT
-,TRBV29-1,TRBJ1-3,many,CSVESSQAGNTIYF,TGCAGCGTTGAATCCTCTCAAGCGGGAAACACCATATATTTT
TRBD1,TRBV28,TRBJ1-4,many,CASRQPGQGISNEKLFF,TGTGCCAGCAGACAACCGGGACAGGGAATCTCTAATGAAAAACTGTTTTTT
TRBD2,TRBV7-6,TRBJ2-5,many,CASSRGGTLQETQYF,TGTGCCAGCAGCCGCGGGGGGACCCTCCAAGAGACCCAGTACTTC
-,TRBV29-1,TRBJ2-3,-,CSAGVKRDTQYF,TGCAGCGCCGGGGTGAAACGGGATACGCAGTATTTT
TRBD2,TRBV4-2,TRBJ2-1,many,CASSQPNLAGYNEQFF,TGTGCCAGCAGCCAGCCCAATCTAGCGGGGTACAATGAGCAGTTCTTC
-,TRBV20-1,TRBJ2-3,many,CSATGTPGDTQYF,TGCAGTGCTACCGGGACCCCAGGGGATACGCAGTATTTT
-,TRBV27,TRBJ1-2,many,CASSLRSGWGYTF,TGTGCCAGCAGTTTACGAAGTGGTTGGGGCTACACCTTC
-,TRBV7-2,TRBJ1-3,many,CASSPGRISGNTIYF,TGTGCCAGCAGCCCAGGCCGCATCTCTGGAAACACCATATATTTT
-,TRBV23-1,TRBJ2-6,few,CASSQSTVSGANVLTF,TGCGCCAGCAGTCAGTCGACAGTCTCTGGGGCCAACGTCCTGACTTTC
-,TRBV30,TRBJ1-3,-,CAWGGGNTIYF,TGTGCCTGGGGGGGGGGAAACACCATATATTTT
-,TRBV12-3/TRBV12-4,TRBJ1-2,many,CASSLNLRSYGYTF,TGTGCCAGCAGTTTAAACCTCCGCTCGTATGGCTACACCTTC
-,TRBV7-9,TRBJ2-3,many,CASSSPPWSGQYF,TGTGCCAGCAGCTCACCCCCATGGTCGGGGCAGTATTTT
TRBD1,TRBV20-1,TRBJ2-3,many,CSARPNPGTGRRDTQYF,TGCAGTGCTAGACCAAATCCCGGGACAGGGCGGAGGGATACGCAGTATTTT
TRBD1,TRBV20-1,TRBJ1-5,many,CSAIPSRGIRNQPQHF,TGCAGTGCCATCCCGTCCAGGGGGATTAGAAATCAGCCCCAGCATTTT
-,TRBV7-2,TRBJ1-6,few,CASSLGQAYNSPLHF,TGTGCCAGCAGCTTGGGTCAGGCGTATAATTCACCCCTCCACTTT
TRBD2,TRBV6-5,TRBJ2-5,many,CATQLAGVQETQYF,TGTGCCACCCAACTAGCGGGGGTGCAAGAGACCCAGTACTTC
TRBD1,TRBV4-2,TRBJ2-7,many,CASSQVSGQGGTYEQYF,TGTGCCAGCAGCCAAGTGTCGGGACAGGGAGGAACCTACGAGCAGTACTTC
-,TRBV5-1,TRBJ1-2,many,CASSPSGVSYTF,TGCGCCAGCAGTCCCTCAGGGGTTAGCTACACCTTC
-,TRBV12-3/TRBV12-4,TRBJ2-4,many,CASREVDIQYF,TGTGCCAGCAGAGAAGTGGACATTCAGTACTTC
-,TRBV7-2,TRBJ2-5,many,CASSAIGGRWETQYF,TGTGCCAGCAGCGCTATAGGGGGACGCTGGGAGACCCAGTACTTC
-,TRBV7-2,TRBJ2-1,-,CASSPLGGSYNEQFF,TGTGCCAGCAGCCCATTGGGGGGTTCCTACAATGAGCAGTTCTTC
TRBD1,TRBV5-4,TRBJ2-1,few,CASSSETGTGGNEQFF,TGTGCCAGCAGCTCAGAAACCGGGACAGGGGGCAATGAGCAGTTCTTC
-,TRBV4-3,TRBJ1-5,-,CASSRGQQGQPQHF,TGCGCCAGCAGCCGGGGGCAGCAGGGTCAGCCCCAGCATTTT
TRBD2,TRBV7-8,TRBJ2-1,many,CASSLAFPRQRGANEQFF,TGTGCCAGCAGCTTAGCGTTCCCCCGCCAGCGGGGAGCGAATGAGCAGTTCTTC
TRBD1,TRBV12-3/TRBV12-4,TRBJ1-2,few,CASRDDRVHGYTF,TGTGCCAGCAGAGACGACAGGGTCCATGGCTACACCTTC
TRBD1,TRBV4-2,TRBJ2-5,many,CASSQEQGAGETQYF,TGTGCCAGCAGCCAAGAGCAGGGGGCCGGGGAGACCCAGTACTTC
-,TRBV29-1,TRBJ1-1,many,CSVDGSYEAFF,TGCAGCGTTGACGGCAGCTATGAAGCTTTCTTT
TRBD1,TRBV7-9,TRBJ1-3,few,CASSRTGNGNTIYF,TGTGCCAGCAGCCGGACAGGAAATGGAAACACCATATATTTT
-,TRBV4-3,TRBJ1-4,many,CASSQGTAGNEKLFF,TGCGCCAGCAGCCAAGGGACAGCGGGTAATGAAAAACTGTTTTTT
TRBD2,TRBV7-9,TRBJ2-1,many,CASSHLRGLAGVNEQFF,TGTGCCAGCAGCCACCTGAGGGGGCTAGCGGGGGTGAATGAGCAGTTCTTC
-,TRBV4-3,TRBJ2-3,many,CASSQDIGQGTDTQYF,TGCGCCAGCAGCCAAGATATAGGGCAGGGCACAGATACGCAGTATTTT
-,TRBV4-3,TRBJ1-1,-,CASSQGIGDKNTEAFF,TGCGCCAGCAGCCAAGGGATTGGGGATAAGAACACTGAAGCTTTCTTT
TRBD2,TRBV7-8,TRBJ2-4,many,CASSLRSSGGGIQYF,TGTGCCAGCAGCTTACGGTCTAGCGGGGGAGGCATTCAGTACTTC
-,TRBV20-1,TRBJ2-7,many,CSASSDGDSYEQYF,TGCAGTGCTAGCTCGGACGGGGACTCCTACGAGCAGTACTTC
-,TRBV4-3,TRBJ2-1,many,CASSQLAPGEQFF,TGCGCCAGCAGCCAACTTGCCCCGGGTGAGCAGTTCTTC
-,TRBV20-1,TRBJ2-3,-,CSANIIQEFYTDTQYF,TGCAGTGCAAATATTATACAAGAGTTTTACACAGATACGCAGTATTTT
-,TRBV7-2,TRBJ1-3,many,CASSPNQGRFGNTIYF,TGTGCCAGCAGCCCCAATCAGGGAAGATTTGGAAACACCATATATTTT
-,TRBV5-6,TRBJ1-1,many,CASSFLYTEAFF,TGTGCCAGCAGCTTTTTGTACACTGAAGCTTTCTTT
TRBD2,TRBV27,TRBJ2-2,many,CASRRKLAGGITGELFF,TGTGCCAGCAGGCGCAAACTAGCGGGGGGTATCACCGGGGAGCTGTTTTTT
-,TRBV6-1,TRBJ2-1,many,CASRGGKGSYNEQFF,TGTGCCAGCAGGGGTGGAAAGGGAAGTTACAATGAGCAGTTCTTC
-,TRBV20-1,TRBJ2-7,many,CSAREPGKGGSYEQYF,TGCAGTGCTAGGGAACCCGGAAAAGGGGGCTCCTACGAGCAGTACTTC
TRBD1,TRBV6-1,TRBJ1-3,-,CASMGQGGIGNTIYF,TGTGCCAGCATGGGGCAGGGGGGAATCGGAAACACCATATATTTT
TRBD2,TRBV6-5,TRBJ2-3,many,CASGGGGGSTDTQYF,TGTGCCAGCGGGGGGGGAGGCGGCAGCACAGATACGCAGTATTTT
-,TRBV2,TRBJ2-2,many,CASSLGMWTAGELFF,TGTGCCAGCAGCCTTGGGATGTGGACGGCCGGGGAGCTGTTTTTT
-,TRBV7-2,TRBJ2-7,few,CASSTTNQYEQYF,TGTGCCAGCAGCACGACAAACCAGTACGAGCAGTACTTC
-,TRBV11-2,TRBJ2-7,many,CASSLSRDKKYF,TGTGCCAGCAGCCTCTCCCGGGACAAGAAGTACTTC